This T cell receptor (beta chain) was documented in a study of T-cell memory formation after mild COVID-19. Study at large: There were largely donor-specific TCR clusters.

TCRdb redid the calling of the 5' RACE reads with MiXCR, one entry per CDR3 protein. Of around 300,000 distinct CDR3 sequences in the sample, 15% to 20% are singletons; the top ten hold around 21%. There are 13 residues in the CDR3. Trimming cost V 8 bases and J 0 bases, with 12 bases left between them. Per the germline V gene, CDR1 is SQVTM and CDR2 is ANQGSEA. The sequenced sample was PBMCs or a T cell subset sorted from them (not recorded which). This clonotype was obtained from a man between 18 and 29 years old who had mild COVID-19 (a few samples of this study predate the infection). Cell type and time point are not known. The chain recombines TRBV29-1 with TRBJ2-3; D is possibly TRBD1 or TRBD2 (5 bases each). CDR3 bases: TGCAGCTCCGGGACGGCTAGCACAGATACGCAGTATTTT. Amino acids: CSSGTASTDTQYF.